This T cell receptor beta chain is drawn from a study of PD-L1 blockade in urothelial cancer. Background on the study: At some point between 2014 and 2016 therapy began: atezolizumab 1,200 mg intravenously every 3 weeks. Of 29 to 30 patients, fewer than 27 were males with bladder-origin urothelial cancer. Prior chemotherapy in patients spanned 0 to 3 regimens.

V lost 5 bases, J lost 9 bases, and 20 bases lay in between. The CDR3 spans 15 residues. CDR1 and CDR2 (germline): SGHAT, FQNNGV. Sequencing used immunoSEQ multiplex PCR; TCRdb keeps in-frame clones, though not all of them. The sample holds approximately 48,000 clones, about 86% seen once. The specimen was PBMCs, collected around atezolizumab (anti-PD-L1) treatment. This receptor was identified in a man in his 60s with urothelial cancer. The chain joins TRBV11-2 to TRBJ2-1; D is undetermined. In DNA, the CDR3 is TGTGCCAGCAGCCAGTTTTCCCATGCTAGAAGTGAGCAGTTCTTC. Residues: CASSQFSHARSEQFF.